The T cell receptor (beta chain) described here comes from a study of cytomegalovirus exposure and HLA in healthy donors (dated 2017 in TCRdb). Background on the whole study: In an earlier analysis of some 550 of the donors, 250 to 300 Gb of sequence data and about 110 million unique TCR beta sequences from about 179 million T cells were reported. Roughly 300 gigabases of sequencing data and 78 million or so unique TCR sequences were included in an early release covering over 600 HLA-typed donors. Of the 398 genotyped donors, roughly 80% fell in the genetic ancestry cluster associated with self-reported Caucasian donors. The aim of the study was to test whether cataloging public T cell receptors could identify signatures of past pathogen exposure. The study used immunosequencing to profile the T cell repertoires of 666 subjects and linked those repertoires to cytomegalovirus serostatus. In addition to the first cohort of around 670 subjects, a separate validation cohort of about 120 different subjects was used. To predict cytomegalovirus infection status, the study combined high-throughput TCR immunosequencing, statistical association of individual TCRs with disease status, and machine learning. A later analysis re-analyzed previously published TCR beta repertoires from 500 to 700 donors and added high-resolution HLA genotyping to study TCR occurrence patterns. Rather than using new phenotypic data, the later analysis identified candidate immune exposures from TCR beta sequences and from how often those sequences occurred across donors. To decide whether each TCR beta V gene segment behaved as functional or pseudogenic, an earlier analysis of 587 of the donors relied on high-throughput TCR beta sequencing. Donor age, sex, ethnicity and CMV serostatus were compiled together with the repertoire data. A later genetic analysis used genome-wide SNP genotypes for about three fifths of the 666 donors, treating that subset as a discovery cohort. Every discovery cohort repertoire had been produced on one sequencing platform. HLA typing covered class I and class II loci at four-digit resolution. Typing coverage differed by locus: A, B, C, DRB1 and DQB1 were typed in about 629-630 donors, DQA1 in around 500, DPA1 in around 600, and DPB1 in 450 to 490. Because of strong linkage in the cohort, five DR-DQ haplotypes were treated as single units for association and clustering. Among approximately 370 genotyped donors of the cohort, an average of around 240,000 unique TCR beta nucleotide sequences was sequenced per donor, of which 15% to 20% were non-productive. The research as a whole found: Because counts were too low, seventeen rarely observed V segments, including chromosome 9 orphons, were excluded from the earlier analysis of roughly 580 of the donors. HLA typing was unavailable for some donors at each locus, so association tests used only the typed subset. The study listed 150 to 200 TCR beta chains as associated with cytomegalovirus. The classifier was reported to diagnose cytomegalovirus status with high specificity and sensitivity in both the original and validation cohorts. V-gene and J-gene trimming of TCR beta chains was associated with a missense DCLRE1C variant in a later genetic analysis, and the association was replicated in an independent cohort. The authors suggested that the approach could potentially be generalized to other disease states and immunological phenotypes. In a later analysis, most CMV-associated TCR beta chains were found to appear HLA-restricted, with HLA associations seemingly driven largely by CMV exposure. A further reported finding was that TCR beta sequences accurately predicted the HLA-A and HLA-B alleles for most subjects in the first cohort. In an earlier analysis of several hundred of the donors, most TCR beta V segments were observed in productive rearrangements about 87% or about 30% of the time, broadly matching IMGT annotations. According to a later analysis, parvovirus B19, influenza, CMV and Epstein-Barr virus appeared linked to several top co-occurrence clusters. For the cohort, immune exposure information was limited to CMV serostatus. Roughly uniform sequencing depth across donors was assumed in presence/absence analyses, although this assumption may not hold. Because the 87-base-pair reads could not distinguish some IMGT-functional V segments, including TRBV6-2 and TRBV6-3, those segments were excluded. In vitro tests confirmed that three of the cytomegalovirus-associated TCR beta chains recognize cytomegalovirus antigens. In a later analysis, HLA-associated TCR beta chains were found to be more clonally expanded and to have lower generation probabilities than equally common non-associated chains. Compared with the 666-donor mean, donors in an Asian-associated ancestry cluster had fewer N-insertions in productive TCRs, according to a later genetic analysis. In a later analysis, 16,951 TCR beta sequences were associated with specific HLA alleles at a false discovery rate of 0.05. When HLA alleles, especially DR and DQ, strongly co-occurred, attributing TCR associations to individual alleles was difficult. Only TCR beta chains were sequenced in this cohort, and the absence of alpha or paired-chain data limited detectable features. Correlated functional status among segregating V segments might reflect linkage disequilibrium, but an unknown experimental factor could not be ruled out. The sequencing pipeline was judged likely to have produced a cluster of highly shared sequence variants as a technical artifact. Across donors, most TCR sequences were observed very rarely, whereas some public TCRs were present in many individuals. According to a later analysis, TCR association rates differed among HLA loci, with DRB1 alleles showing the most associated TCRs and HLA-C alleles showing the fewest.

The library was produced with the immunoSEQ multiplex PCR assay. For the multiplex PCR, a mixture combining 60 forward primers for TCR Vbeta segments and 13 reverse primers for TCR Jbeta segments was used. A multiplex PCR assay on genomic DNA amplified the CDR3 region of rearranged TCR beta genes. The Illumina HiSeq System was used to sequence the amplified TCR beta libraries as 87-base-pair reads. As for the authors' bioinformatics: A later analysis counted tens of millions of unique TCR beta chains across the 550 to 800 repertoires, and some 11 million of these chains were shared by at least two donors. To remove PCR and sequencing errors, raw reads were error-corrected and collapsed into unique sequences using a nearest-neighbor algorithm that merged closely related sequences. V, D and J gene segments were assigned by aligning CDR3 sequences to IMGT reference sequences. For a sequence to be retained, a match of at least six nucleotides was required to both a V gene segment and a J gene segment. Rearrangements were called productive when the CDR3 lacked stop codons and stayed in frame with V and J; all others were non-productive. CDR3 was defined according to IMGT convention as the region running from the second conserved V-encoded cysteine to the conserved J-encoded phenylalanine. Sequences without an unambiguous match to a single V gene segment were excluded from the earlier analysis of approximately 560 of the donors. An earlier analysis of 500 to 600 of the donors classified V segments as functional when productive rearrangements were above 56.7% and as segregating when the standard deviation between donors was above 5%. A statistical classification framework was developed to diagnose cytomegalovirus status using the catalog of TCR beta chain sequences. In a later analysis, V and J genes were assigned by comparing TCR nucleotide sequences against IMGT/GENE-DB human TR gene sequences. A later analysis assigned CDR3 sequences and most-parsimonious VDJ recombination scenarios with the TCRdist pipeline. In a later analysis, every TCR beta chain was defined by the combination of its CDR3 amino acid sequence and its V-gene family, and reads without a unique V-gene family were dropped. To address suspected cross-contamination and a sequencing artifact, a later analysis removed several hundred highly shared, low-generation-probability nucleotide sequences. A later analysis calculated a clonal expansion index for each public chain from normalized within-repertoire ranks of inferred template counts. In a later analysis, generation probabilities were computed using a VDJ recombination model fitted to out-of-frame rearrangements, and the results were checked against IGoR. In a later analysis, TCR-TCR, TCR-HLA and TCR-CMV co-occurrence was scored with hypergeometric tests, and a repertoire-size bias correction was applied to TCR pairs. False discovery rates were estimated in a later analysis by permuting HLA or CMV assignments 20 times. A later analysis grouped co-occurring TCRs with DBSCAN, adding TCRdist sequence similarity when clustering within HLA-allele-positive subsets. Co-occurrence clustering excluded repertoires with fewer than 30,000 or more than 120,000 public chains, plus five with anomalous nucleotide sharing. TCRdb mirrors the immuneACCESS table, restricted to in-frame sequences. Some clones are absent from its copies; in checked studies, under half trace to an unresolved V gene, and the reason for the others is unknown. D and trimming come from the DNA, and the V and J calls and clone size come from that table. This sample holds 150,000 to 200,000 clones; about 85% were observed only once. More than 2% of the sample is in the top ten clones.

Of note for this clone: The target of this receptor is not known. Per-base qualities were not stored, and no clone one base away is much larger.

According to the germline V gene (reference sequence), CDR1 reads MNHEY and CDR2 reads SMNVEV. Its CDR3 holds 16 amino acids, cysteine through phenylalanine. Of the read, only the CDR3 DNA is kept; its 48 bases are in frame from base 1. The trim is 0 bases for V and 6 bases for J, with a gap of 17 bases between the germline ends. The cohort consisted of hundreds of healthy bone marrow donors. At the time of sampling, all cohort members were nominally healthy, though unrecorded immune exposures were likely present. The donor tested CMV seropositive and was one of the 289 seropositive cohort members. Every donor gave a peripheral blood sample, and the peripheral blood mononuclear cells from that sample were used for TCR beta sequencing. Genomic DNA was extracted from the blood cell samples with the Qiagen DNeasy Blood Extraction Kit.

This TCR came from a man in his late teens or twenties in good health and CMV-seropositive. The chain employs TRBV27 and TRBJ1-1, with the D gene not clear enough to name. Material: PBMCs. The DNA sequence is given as TGTGCCAGCAGTTTATCGAGGTATCCGCAGGACTCTGAAGCTTTCTTT. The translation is CASSLSRYPQDSEAFF.